This T cell receptor beta chain was obtained from a study of PD-1 blockade in classical Hodgkin lymphoma. Noted time point: cycle 4 day 1 (C4D1), after 6 weeks of nivolumab. Relapse after autologous stem cell transplantation occurred in every patient, and brentuximab vedotin exposure varied. Data came from immunoSEQ multiplex PCR; TCRdb stores just in-frame clones and leaves some out. The sample records 9,000 or so clones, just under 90% being singletons. CDR1 and CDR2 (germline): MNHEY, SVGAGI. This CDR3 comprises 15 residues. The V gene lost 6 bases and the J gene lost 2 bases, with 17 bases spanning the gap.

This sequence was found in a human donor with classical Hodgkin lymphoma. The J gene is TRBJ2-7, the V gene TRBV6-5; maybe TRBD1 (6 bases). The sequences come from peripheral blood mononuclear cells (PBMCs), collected before the fourth cycle of nivolumab. CDR3 bases: TGTGCCAGCAGCCCGGGCCGGGACATTCCCTACGAGCAGTACTTC. Its protein is CASSPGRDIPYEQYF.